These 15 T cell receptor beta chains originate from one sample sequenced in a study of blood T cells in healthy people across ages. Through a sample-barcoded 5' primer and a J-beta primer mix, a second PCR was run for roughly 7 to 11 cycles. One entry per CDR3 protein, called by TCRdb with MiXCR from the 5' RACE reads. The table lists about 280,000 distinct CDR3 sequences, roughly 26% of them singletons, with roughly 28% in the top ten. The sample was blood. The receptor source for this set is a woman between 70 and 85 years old in good health.

The genes are TRBV5-1 and TRBJ2-2; no firm D call. The CDR3 is 15 residues long. CDR1 is SGHRS, CDR2 YFSETQ, per germline. The germline V and J ends were trimmed by 0 bases and 6 bases, with 12 bases remaining between them. In DNA, the CDR3 is TGCGCCAGCAGCTTGGATACTAAGGGATCCGGGGAGCTGTTTTTT. Residues: CASSLDTKGSGELFF.

This clonotype was counted a few times. This chain uses TRBV6-6 with TRBJ1-2; a possible D gene is TRBD1 (5 bases). Germline assignment: CDR1 MNHNY and CDR2 SVGAGI (reference sequence). Trimming removed 0 bases at V and 8 bases at J, with 16 bases between. This CDR3 is 15 amino acids long. CDR3 bases: TGTGCCAGCAGTTACTCGGGGCCAGGGTATAAAGGCTACACCTTC. Protein product: CASSYSGPGYKGYTF.

This clonotype occurred many times. The J gene is TRBJ2-5, the V gene TRBV2; 16 bases map to TRBD2. The J call may be mistaken, given a closer DNA end match to TRBJ2-1. The CDR3 covers 17 residues. CDR1 SNHLY and CDR2 FYNNEI come from the germline V gene. The CDR3 loop is CASRKGLAGGPFDEQFF. DNA of the CDR3: TGTGCCAGCAGAAAGGGACTAGCGGGAGGGCCTTTTGATGAGCAGTTCTTC.

Notes on this clonotype: The CDR3 does not close with the conserved phenylalanine or tryptophan, likely indicating a read error. The chain links TRBV2 to TRBJ2-2; D gene ambiguous. From germline, CDR1 is SNHLY and CDR2 FYNNEI. The CDR3 runs 14 residues. V dropped 1 base and J dropped 2 bases, with 5 bases sitting between them. CDR3 protein: CASSEERNTGELFV. The CDR3 nucleotides are TGTGCCAGCAGTGAAGAGAGAAACACCGGGGAGCTGTTTGTT.

The chain has TRBV7-8 and TRBJ1-4; unclear D gene. The germline V gene has CDR1 SGHVS and CDR2 FQNEAQ. This CDR3 comprises 15 residues. Trimming left V 5 bases short and J 0 bases short, with 10 bases between. The CDR3 DNA sequence: TGTGCCAGCAGCATAGAGCGTGCAACTAATGAAAAACTGTTTTTT. This sequence encodes CASSIERATNEKLFF.

The rearrangement links TRBV9 to TRBJ2-1, with D maybe TRBD2 (6 bases). This CDR3 has 14 residues. Trimming pared 5 bases from V and 9 bases from J, leaving 18 bases between. Germline CDR1 and CDR2: SGDLS and YYNGEE. The CDR3 DNA reads as TGTGCCAGCAGAGGCGGGGATGAGACGGGTGAGCAGTTCTTC. Its protein product is CASRGGDETGEQFF.

This clonotype was observed a handful of times. The chain recombines TRBV5-1 with TRBJ2-7, with 12 bases that match TRBD2. This CDR3 contains 18 residues. The ends lost 4 bases at V and 1 base at J; junction bases unmatched: 12. Germline CDR1 is SGHRS and CDR2 is YFSETQ. The DNA for the CDR3 is TGCGCCAGCAGCAGGGCGACTAGCGGGGGACTCTTTTCCTACGAGCAGTACTTC. Translating gives CASSRATSGGLFSYEQYF.

V is TRBV20-1 and J is TRBJ1-2; D perhaps matches TRBD1 (5 bases). V shed 5 bases and J shed 0 bases, with 16 bases lying between them. The CDR3 is made up of 15 amino acids. Germline V lookup: CDR1 DFQATT, CDR2 SNEGSKA (reference sequence). The DNA for the CDR3 is TGCAGTGCTCAGTCGGGGAGGGGCACTAACTATGGCTACACCTTC. Its protein product is CSAQSGRGTNYGYTF.

V gene TRBV7-8 combines with J gene TRBJ2-1; D possibly corresponds to TRBD2 (6 bases). There are 14 residues in the CDR3. CDR1 and CDR2 from the germline V gene are SGHVS and FQNEAQ. The V gene lost 5 bases and the J gene lost 2 bases, with 10 bases spanning the gap. CDR3 nucleotide sequence: TGTGCCAGCAGCCGGACGGGGGCCTACAATGAGCAGTTCTTC. Protein product: CASSRTGAYNEQFF.

The chain uses TRBV6-2 or TRBV6-3 and TRBJ2-5, with 7 bases lining up with TRBD1. The CDR3 runs to 15 residues. The germline gives CDR1 MNHEY, CDR2 SVGEGT. V shed 6 bases and J 5 bases; nucleotides not matched to a gene: 12. For the CDR3, the DNA is TGTGCCAGCAGGACTAACAGGGGTATGGGCGAGACCCAGTACTTC. Translated: CASRTNRGMGETQYF.

The genes are TRBV7-2 and TRBJ2-4; D gene ambiguous. The CDR3 runs to 13 residues. CDR1 SGHTA and CDR2 FQGNSA come from the germline V gene. V was shortened by 3 bases and J by 6 bases, with 9 bases between the two germline ends. The CDR3: CASSFGASNIQYF. CDR3 DNA sequence: TGTGCCAGCAGCTTCGGAGCTTCAAACATTCAGTACTTC. The full variable domain, its missing parts supplied by reference TRBV7-2 and TRBJ2-4, is GAGVSQSPSNKVTEKGKDVELRCDPISGHTALYWYRQSLGQGLEFLIYFQGNSAPDKSGLPSDRFSAERTGGSVSTLTIQRTQQEDSAVYLCASSFGASNIQYFGAGTRLSVL.

The V and J genes are TRBV11-2 and TRBJ1-4; TRBD1 aligns across 8 bases. CDR1 is SGHAT and CDR2 is FQNNGV in the germline V gene. J lost 7 bases, V lost 1 base, and 8 bases had no gene match. The CDR3 contains 16 residues. The DNA of the CDR3 is TGTGCCAGCAGCTTAGCGGTTGGACAGGGACTTGAAAAACTGTTTTTT. It yields the protein CASSLAVGQGLEKLFF.

This clonotype was seen ten or more times. The chain is built from TRBV28 and TRBJ2-7; 10 bases align to TRBD2. The CDR3 is made up of 14 amino acids. V lost 5 bases to trimming and J lost 1 base; unmatched junction nucleotides: 2. Germline V gene sequence: CDR1 MDHEN, CDR2 SYDVKM. CDR3 amino acids: CASSRTSGSYEQYF. The CDR3 DNA follows: TGTGCCAGCAGTCGGACTAGCGGTTCCTACGAGCAGTACTTC.

This chain links TRBV28 with TRBJ1-3, with D tentatively TRBD1 (6 bases). Looked up from germline, CDR1 is MDHEN and CDR2 is SYDVKM. The CDR3 spans 16 residues. Trimming left V 6 bases short and J 0 bases short, with 15 bases between. The DNA of the CDR3 is TGTGCCAGCAGCGACAATACAGGGAACTCTGGAAACACCATATATTTT. Amino acids: CASSDNTGNSGNTIYF.

The rearrangement joins TRBV20-1 to TRBJ1-1, with D possibly TRBD1 on 5 matching bases. Germline V gives CDR1 DFQATT, CDR2 SNEGSKA (reference sequence). The CDR3 runs to 14 residues. Trimming pared 0 bases from V and 3 bases from J, leaving 11 bases between. The CDR3 protein is CSAREGEGYTEAFF. CDR3 coding DNA: TGCAGTGCTAGAGAAGGGGAAGGGTACACTGAAGCTTTCTTT.